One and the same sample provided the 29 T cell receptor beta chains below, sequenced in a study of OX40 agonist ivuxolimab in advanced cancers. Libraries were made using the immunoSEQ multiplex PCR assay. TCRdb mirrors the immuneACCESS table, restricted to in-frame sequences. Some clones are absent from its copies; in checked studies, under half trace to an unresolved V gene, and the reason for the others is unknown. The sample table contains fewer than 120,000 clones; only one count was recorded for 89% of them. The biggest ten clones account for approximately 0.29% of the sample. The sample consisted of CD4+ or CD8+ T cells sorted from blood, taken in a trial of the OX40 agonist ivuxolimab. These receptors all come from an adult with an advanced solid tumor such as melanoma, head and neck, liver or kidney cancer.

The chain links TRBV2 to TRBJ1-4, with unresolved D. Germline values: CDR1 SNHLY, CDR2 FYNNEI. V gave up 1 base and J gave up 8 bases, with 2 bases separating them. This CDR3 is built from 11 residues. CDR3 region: CASSEEEKLFF. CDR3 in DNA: TGTGCCAGCAGTGAAGAGGAAAAACTGTTTTTT.

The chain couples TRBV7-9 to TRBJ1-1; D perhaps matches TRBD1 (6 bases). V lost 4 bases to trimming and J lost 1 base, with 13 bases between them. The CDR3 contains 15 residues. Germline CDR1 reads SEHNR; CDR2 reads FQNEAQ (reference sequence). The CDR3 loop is CASSSTGGANTEAFF. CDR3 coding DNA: TGTGCCAGCAGCTCGACAGGAGGGGCGAACACTGAAGCTTTCTTT. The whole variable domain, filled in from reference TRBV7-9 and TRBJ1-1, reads DTGVSQNPRHKITKRGQNVTFRCDPISEHNRLYWYRQTLGQGPEFLTYFQNEAQLEKSRLLSDRFSAERPKGSFSTLEIQRTEQGDSAMYLCASSSTGGANTEAFFGQGTRLTVV.

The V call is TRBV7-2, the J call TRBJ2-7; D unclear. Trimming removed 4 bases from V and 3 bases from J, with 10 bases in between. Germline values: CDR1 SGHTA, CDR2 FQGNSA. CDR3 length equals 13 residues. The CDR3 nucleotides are TGTGCCAGCAGCTGGCGGCCGTTCTACGAGCAGTACTTC. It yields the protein CASSWRPFYEQYF.

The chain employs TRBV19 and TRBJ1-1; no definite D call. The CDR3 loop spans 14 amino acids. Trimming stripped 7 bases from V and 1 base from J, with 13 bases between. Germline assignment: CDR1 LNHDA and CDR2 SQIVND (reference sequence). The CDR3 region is CASKPDSENTEAFF. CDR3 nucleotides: TGTGCCAGTAAACCGGACTCCGAGAACACTGAAGCTTTCTTT.

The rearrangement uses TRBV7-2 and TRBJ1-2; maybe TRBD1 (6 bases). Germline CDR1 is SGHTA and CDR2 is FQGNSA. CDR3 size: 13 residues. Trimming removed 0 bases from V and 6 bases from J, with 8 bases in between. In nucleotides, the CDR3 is TGTGCCAGCAGCTTAGCCGCAGGGGATGGCTACACCTTC. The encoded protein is CASSLAAGDGYTF.

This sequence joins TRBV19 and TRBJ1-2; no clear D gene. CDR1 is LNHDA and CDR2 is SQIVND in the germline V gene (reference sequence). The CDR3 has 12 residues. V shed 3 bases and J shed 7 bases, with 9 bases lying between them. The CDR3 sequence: CASSMVVGGYTF. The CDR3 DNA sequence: TGTGCCAGTAGTATGGTTGTCGGTGGCTACACCTTC.

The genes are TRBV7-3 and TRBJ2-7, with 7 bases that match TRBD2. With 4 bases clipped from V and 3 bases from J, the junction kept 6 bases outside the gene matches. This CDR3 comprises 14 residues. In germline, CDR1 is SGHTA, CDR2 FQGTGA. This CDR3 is CASSSGRESYEQYF. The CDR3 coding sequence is TGTGCCAGCAGCTCGGGGCGGGAGAGCTACGAGCAGTACTTC.

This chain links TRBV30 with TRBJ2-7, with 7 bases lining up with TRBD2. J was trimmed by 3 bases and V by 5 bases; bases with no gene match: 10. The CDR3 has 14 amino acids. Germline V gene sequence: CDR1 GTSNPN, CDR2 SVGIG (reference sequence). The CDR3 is CAWDTSASYYEQYF. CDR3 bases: TGTGCCTGGGATACTAGCGCTTCGTACTACGAGCAGTACTTC.

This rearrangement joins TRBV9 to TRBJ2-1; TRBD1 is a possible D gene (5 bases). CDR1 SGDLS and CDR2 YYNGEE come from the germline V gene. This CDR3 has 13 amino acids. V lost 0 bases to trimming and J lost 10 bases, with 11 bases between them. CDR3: CASSVVVGREQFF. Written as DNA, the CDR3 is TGTGCCAGCAGCGTAGTCGTGGGGCGAGAGCAGTTCTTC. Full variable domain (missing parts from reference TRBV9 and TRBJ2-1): DSGVTQTPKHLITATGQRVTLRCSPRSGDLSVYWYQQSLDQGLQFLIQYYNGEERAKGNILERFSAQQFPDLHSELNLSSLELGDSALYFCASSVVVGREQFFGPGTRLTVL.

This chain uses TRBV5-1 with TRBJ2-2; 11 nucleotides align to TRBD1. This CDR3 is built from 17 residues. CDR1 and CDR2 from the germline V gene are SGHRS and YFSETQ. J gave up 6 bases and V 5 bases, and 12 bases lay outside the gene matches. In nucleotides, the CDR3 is TGCGCCAGCAGTCCCGCGCCGGGACAGGGGGTTTCCGGGGAGCTGTTTTTT. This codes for CASSPAPGQGVSGELFF.

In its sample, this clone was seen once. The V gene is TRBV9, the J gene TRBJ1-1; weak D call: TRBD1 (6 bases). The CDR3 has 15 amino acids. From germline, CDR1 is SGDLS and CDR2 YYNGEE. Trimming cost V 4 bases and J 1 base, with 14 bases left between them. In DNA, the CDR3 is TGTGCCAGCAGCCCTTTCGGCAGGGGGAACACTGAAGCTTTCTTT. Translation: CASSPFGRGNTEAFF. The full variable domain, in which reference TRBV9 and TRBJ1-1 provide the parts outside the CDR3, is DSGVTQTPKHLITATGQRVTLRCSPRSGDLSVYWYQQSLDQGLQFLIQYYNGEERAKGNILERFSAQQFPDLHSELNLSSLELGDSALYFCASSPFGRGNTEAFFGQGTRLTVV.

The chain's CDR3 is CASSFDTEAFF. CDR3 nucleotide sequence: TGTGCCAGCAGTTTCGACACTGAAGCTTTCTTT. The J gene is TRBJ1-1, the V gene TRBV2; no definite D call. V lost 5 bases and J lost 3, with 4 bases in between. The CDR3 sequence is 11 residues long. Germline V CDR1 and CDR2: SNHLY, FYNNEI.

CDR3 in DNA: TGTGCCTGGAAGGGGGGAGAATATTCACCCCTCCACTTT. It yields the protein CAWKGGEYSPLHF. V and J are TRBV30 and TRBJ1-6, with D perhaps matching TRBD1 (6 bases). The germline CDR1 and CDR2 sequences are GTSNPN and SVGIG (reference sequence). This CDR3 is 13 amino acids long. The V end was cut by 4 bases, the J end by 8 bases, with 12 bases between.

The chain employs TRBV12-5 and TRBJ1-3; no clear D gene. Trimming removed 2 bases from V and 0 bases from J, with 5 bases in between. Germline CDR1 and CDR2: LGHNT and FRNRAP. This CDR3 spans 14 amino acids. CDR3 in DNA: TGTGCTAGTGGTTTGTCAGGCTCTGGAAACACCATATATTTT. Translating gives CASGLSGSGNTIYF.

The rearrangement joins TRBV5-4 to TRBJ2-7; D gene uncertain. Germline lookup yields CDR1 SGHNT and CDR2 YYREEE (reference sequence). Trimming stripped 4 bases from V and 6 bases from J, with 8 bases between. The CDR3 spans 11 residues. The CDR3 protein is CASSQVGEQYF. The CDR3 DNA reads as TGTGCCAGCAGCCAGGTCGGCGAGCAGTACTTC.

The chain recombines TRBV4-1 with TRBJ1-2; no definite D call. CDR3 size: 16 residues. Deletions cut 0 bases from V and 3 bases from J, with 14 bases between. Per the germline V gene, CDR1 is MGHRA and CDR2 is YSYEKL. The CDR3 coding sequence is TGCGCCAGCAGCCAAGATCAGGTCGGCTCCCACTATGGCTACACCTTC. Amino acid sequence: CASSQDQVGSHYGYTF.

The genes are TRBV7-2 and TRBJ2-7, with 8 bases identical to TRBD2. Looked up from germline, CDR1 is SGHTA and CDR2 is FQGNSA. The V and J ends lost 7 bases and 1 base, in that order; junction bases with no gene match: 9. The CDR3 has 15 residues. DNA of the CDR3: TGTGCCAGCACCCCTGTAGCGGGAAAGTCCTACGAGCAGTACTTC. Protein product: CASTPVAGKSYEQYF.

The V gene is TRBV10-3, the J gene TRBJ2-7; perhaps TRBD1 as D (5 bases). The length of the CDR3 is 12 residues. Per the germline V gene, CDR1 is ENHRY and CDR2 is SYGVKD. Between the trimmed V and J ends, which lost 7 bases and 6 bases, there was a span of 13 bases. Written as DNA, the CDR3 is TGTGCCATCACGTCTTCTAGGGGCGAGCAGTACTTC. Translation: CAITSSRGEQYF.

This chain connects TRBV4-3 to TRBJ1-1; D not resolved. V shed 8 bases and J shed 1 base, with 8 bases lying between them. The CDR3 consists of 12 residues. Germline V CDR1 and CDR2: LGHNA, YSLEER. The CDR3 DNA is TGCGCCAGCGGACGGTCGAACACTGAAGCTTTCTTT. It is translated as CASGRSNTEAFF.

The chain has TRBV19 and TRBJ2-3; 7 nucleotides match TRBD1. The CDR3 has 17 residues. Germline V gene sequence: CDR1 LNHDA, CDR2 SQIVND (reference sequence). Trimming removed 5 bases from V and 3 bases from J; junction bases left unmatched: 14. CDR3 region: CASSGFRDSLRTDTQYF. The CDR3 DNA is TGTGCCAGTAGTGGGTTCCGGGACAGCCTTAGGACAGATACGCAGTATTTT.

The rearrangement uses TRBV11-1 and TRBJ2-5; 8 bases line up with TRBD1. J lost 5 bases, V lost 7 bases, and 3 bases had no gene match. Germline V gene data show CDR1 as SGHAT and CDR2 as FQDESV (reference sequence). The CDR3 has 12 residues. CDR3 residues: CASNRQGETQYF. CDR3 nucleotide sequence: TGTGCCAGCAATCGACAGGGGGAGACCCAGTACTTC.

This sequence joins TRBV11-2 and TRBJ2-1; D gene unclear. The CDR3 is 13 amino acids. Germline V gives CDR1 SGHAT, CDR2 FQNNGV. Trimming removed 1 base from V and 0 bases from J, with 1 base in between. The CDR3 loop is CASSLGSYNEQFF. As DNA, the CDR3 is TGTGCCAGCAGCTTAGGCTCCTACAATGAGCAGTTCTTC.

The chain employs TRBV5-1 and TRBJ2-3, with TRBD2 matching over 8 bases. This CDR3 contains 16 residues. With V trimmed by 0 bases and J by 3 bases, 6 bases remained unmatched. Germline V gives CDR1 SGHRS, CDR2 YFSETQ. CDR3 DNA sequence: TGCGCCAGCAGCTTGGTAACGGGAGGGCCGACAGATACGCAGTATTTT. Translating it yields CASSLVTGGPTDTQYF.

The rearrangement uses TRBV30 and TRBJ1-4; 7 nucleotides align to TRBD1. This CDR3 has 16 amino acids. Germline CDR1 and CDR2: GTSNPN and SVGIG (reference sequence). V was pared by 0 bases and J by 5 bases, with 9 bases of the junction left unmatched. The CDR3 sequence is CAWSVGAAGGNEKLFF. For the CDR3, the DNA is TGTGCCTGGAGTGTAGGGGCAGCAGGGGGGAATGAAAAACTGTTTTTT.

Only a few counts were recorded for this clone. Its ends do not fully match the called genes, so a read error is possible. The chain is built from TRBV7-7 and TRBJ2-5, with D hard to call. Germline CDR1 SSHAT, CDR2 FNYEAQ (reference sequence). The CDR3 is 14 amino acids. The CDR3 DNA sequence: TGTGCTAGCAGCTCCACAAGGCTGGGAGAGACCCAGTACTTC. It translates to CASSSTRLGETQYF.

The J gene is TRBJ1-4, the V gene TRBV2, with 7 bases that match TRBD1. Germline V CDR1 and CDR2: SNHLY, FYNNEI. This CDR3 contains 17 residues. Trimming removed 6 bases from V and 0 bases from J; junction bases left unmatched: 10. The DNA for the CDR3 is TGTGCCAGCAGCCCGACAGGGTTCGCAACAACTAATGAAAAACTGTTTTTT. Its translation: CASSPTGFATTNEKLFF.

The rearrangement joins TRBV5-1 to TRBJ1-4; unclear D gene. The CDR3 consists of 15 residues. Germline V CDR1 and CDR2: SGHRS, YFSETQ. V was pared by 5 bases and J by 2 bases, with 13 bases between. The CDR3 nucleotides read TGCGCCAGCAGGGGAACGTTCGGGACTAATGAAAAACTGTTTTTT. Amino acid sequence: CASRGTFGTNEKLFF.

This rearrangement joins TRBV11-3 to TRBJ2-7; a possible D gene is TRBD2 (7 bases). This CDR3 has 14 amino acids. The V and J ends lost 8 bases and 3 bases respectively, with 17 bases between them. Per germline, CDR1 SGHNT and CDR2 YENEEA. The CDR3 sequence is CASARGGPNYEQYF. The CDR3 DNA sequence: TGTGCCAGCGCGAGGGGGGGGCCCAACTACGAGCAGTACTTC.

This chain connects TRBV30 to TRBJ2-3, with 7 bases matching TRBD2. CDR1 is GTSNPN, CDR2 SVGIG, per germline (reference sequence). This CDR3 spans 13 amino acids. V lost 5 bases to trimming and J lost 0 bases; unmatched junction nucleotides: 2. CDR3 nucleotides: TGTGCCTGGTCTAGCGGTAGCACAGATACGCAGTATTTT. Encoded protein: CAWSSGSTDTQYF.